The TCR beta chain under discussion was sequenced for a study of blood T cell repertoires in COVID-19. Overall study context: Whether acute or convalescent, the COVID-19 samples came from the United States, Italy and Spain. In each case, the material was cDNA or gDNA derived from T cells, B-cell-depleted T cells, or PBMCs.

Methods used by the authors: The assay estimated nucleated cells by amplifying reference gene primers. Assay used: immunoSEQ multiplex PCR; TCRdb lists only in-frame clones, some missing. V and J calls plus clone size are reproduced from that table; the DNA served to infer D and trimming. The data show a few hundred thousand clones, 85% to 90% seen once. Sequencing used peripheral blood. This TCR derives from a woman aged 45-59 years with active or convalescent COVID-19.

The CDR3 sequence is CASSRETEAFF. The CDR3 DNA reads TGCGCCAGCAGCCGGGAGACTGAAGCTTTCTTT. V and J are TRBV5-1 and TRBJ1-1; D not certain. The CDR3 contains 11 residues. V shed 4 bases and J shed 5 bases, with 6 bases lying between them. The germline gives CDR1 SGHRS, CDR2 YFSETQ.